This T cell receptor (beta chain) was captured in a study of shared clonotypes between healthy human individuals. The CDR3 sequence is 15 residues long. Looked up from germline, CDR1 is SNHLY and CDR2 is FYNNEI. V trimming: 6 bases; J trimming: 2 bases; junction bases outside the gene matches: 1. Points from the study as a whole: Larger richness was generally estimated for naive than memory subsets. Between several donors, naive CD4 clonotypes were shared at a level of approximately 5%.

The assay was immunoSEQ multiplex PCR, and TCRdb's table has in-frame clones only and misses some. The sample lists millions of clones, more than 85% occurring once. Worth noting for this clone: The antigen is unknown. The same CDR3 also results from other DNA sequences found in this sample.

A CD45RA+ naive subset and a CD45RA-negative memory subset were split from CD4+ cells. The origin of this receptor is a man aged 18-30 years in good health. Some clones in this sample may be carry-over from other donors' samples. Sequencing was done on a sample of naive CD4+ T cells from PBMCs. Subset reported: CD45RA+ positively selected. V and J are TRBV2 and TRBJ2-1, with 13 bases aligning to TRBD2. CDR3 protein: CASRGLAGTYNEQFF. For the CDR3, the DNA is TGTGCCAGCAGGGGACTAGCGGGGACCTACAATGAGCAGTTCTTC.